The 25 T cell receptor beta chains listed next were all sequenced from one sample in a study of tumor-infiltrating lymphocytes in primary liver carcinoma. Germline DNA was also extracted, and blood RNA was taken from unsorted whole blood. Using a constant-region primer together with ProtoScript II reverse transcriptase, TCR beta cDNA was made from 450 to 600 ng of total RNA. Three nested multiplex PCR rounds, a slightly modified ARM-PCR method, built the TCR beta libraries. The opening two PCR rounds, approximately 10 cycles each, paired TRBV1-TRBV30 forward primers with a C-beta reverse primer. TCRdb re-derived calls from the multiplex PCR reads in MiXCR, one entry per CDR3 protein. The top ten clones hold roughly 7% of a sample with some 200,000 distinct CDR3 sequences, around 60% of them seen once. Source material: peripheral blood. The receptors here all came from a woman in her sixties with primary liver carcinoma and hepatitis B virus infection.

To note about this clonotype: This may be a read error, as it is one base from a much larger clone. The CDR3: CASSSPGGHNEQLF. For the CDR3, the DNA is TGTGCCAGCAGCTCACCCGGGGGCCACAATGAGCAGTTATTC. The rearrangement joins TRBV5-4 to TRBJ2-1, with D perhaps assigned TRBD1 or TRBD2 (6 bases each). The CDR3 contains 14 residues. CDR1 is SGHNT and CDR2 is YYREEE in the germline V gene (reference sequence).

The chain recombines TRBV12-3 or TRBV12-4 with TRBJ1-2, with TRBD1 as a possible D gene (6 bases). The CDR3 spans 12 residues. Trimming stripped 10 bases from V and 8 bases from J, with 17 bases between. The CDR3 sequence: CANRGTGTGYTF. CDR3 sequence (DNA): TGTGCCAACAGAGGAACAGGGACCGGCTACACCTTC.

This clonotype was seen only a few times. This rearrangement joins TRBV11-1 to TRBJ2-5, with 8 bases that match TRBD2. Germline values: CDR1 SGHAT, CDR2 FQDESV (reference sequence). CDR3 size: 17 residues. V shed 5 bases, J shed 5 bases, and the junction held 16 bases outside the gene matches. This CDR3 is CASSPERGRGGRETQYF. CDR3 bases: TGTGCCAGCAGCCCCGAGCGGGGGAGAGGTGGAAGGGAGACCCAGTACTTC.

On this clonotype itself: A much larger clone differs by one base, so this may be a read error. The CDR3 does not close with the conserved phenylalanine or tryptophan, likely indicating a read error. The rearrangement links TRBV29-1 to TRBJ2-1; D might be TRBD2 (6 bases). The J call may be in error: the DNA end matches TRBJ2-5 better. This CDR3 is 17 amino acids long. CDR1 and CDR2 (germline): SQVTM, ANQGSEA. The CDR3 is CSVERQGLGIKRETQYL. CDR3 DNA: TGCAGCGTTGAAAGGCAGGGACTCGGTATAAAGCGGGAGACCCAGTACCTC.

A remark on this clonotype: A read error may explain this, as a much larger clone is one base away. The chain recombines TRBV12-3 or TRBV12-4 with TRBJ2-1, with TRBD2 matching over 8 bases. V lost 10 bases, J lost 3 bases, and 5 bases stayed unmatched. The CDR3 loop spans 13 amino acids. CDR3 nucleotides: TGTGCCATCACTAGCGGCATCTACAATGAGCAGTTCTTC. The encoded protein is CAITSGIYNEQFF.

Concerning this clonotype: One junction end disagrees with the germline gene, perhaps due to a read error. The J gene is TRBJ2-7, the V gene TRBV11-2; D is possibly TRBD1 or TRBD2 (5 bases each). CDR3 length: 13 amino acids. Looked up from germline, CDR1 is SGHAT and CDR2 is FQNNGV. CDR3 region: CANSLGFGDERYF. The CDR3 DNA follows: TGTGCCAACAGCTTAGGATTTGGGGACGAGCGGTACTTC.

In this sample, this clonotype turned up a few times. One end of the junction is discordant with germline, which a read error may explain. The gene calls are TRBV11-2 and TRBJ2-7; 7 bases line up with TRBD2. From germline, CDR1 is SGHAT and CDR2 FQNNGV. The CDR3 is 14 amino acids. DNA for the CDR3: TGTGTCAGCAGCTTGGCGGGAGCCACCTACGATCAGTACTTC. Protein product: CVSSLAGATYDQYF.

The chain recombines TRBV7-8 with TRBJ1-1; D gene uncertain. Deletions cut 5 bases from V and 4 bases from J, with 26 bases between. Germline assignment: CDR1 SGHVS and CDR2 FQNEAQ. The CDR3 sequence is 18 residues long. The CDR3, as DNA: TGTGCCAGCAGCCCCTCGAGGAGGGAAAGGTACCTAGTCACTGAAGCTTTCTTT. Protein sequence: CASSPSRRERYLVTEAFF.

To note about this clonotype: Germline and junction disagree at one end, which may indicate a read error. The V call is TRBV18, the J call TRBJ1-2; the D is unclear. The germline gives CDR1 KGHSH, CDR2 LQKENI. The CDR3 loop spans 13 amino acids. The CDR3 region is CASPPGGNYGYTF. The CDR3 region has the DNA TGTGCCAGCCCACCAGGAGGGAACTATGGCTACACCTTC. The full variable domain, completed using reference TRBV18 and TRBJ1-2, is NAGVMQNPRHLVRRRGQEARLRCSPMKGHSHVYWYRQLPEEGLKFMVYLQKENIIDESGMPKERFSAEFPKEGPSILRIQQVVRGDSAAYFCASPPGGNYGYTFGSGTRLTVV.

This clonotype was recorded many times. The chain couples TRBV4-1 to TRBJ1-2, with TRBD1 matching over 10 bases. Trimming took 2 bases from V and 1 from J; bases not matched to a gene: 7. The CDR3 totals 17 residues. Germline assignment: CDR1 MGHRA and CDR2 YSYEKL. The CDR3 coding sequence is TGCGCCAGCAGCCAACGACAGGGGGCGACTCTTAACTATGGCTACACCTTC. This translates into CASSQRQGATLNYGYTF.

Worth noting for this clonotype: A junction end diverges from the germline sequence, so it may reflect a read error. The genes are TRBV11-3 and TRBJ2-7; 7 bases are a match to TRBD2. Germline CDR1 SGHNT, CDR2 YENEEA. This CDR3 is 14 amino acids long. The CDR3 loop reads CADSLSGREHEQYF. The CDR3 region has the DNA TGTGCCGACAGCTTAAGCGGGCGGGAGCACGAGCAATACTTC.

The V and J genes are TRBV5-1 and TRBJ2-4; D not resolved. The J call may be mistaken, given a closer DNA end match to TRBJ2-5. This CDR3 comprises 14 residues. Germline lookup yields CDR1 SGHRS and CDR2 YFSETQ. CDR3 nucleotides: TGCGCCAGCAGCATGGCAGGTGATGGGGAGACCCAGTACTTC. This sequence encodes CASSMAGDGETQYF.

About this clonotype itself: This clone may be a read error of a much larger clone one base away. The V and J genes are TRBV12-3 or TRBV12-4 and TRBJ1-1; unclear D gene. This CDR3 is 15 amino acids long. CDR3 coding DNA: TGTGCCAGCAAAACAACACAGACCTTGAACACTGAAGCTCTCTTT. This codes for CASKTTQTLNTEALF.

Notes on this clonotype: At one end the junction does not follow the germline gene, possibly because of a read error. The rearrangement joins TRBV5-1 to TRBJ2-3; 12 bases align to TRBD2. This CDR3 spans 19 amino acids. The germline gives CDR1 SGHRS, CDR2 YFSETQ. Written as DNA, the CDR3 is TGTGCCATCAGCTTGGAAGGGGCGACTAGCGGGAGCTCCACAGATACGCAGTATTTT. Its protein product is CAISLEGATSGSSTDTQYF.

This clonotype was seen just once. V is TRBV12-3 or TRBV12-4 and J is TRBJ2-7; a possible D gene is TRBD1 (5 bases). Deletions cut 4 bases from V and 2 bases from J, with 15 bases between. This CDR3 has 15 amino acids. The CDR3 reads CASSSVNKGPYEQYF. As DNA, the CDR3 is TGTGCCAGCAGTTCCGTAAACAAGGGGCCCTACGAGCAGTACTTC.

V is TRBV11-2 and J is TRBJ1-1; weak D call: TRBD1 (5 bases). The CDR3 is 15 amino acids. V was clipped by 1 base and J by 4 bases, with 13 bases between them. From germline, CDR1 is SGHAT and CDR2 FQNNGV. CDR3 nucleotide sequence: TGTGCCAGCAGCTTAGGGGCTCAGGGTATCACTGAAGCTTTCTTT. Protein: CASSLGAQGITEAFF.

In the case of this clonotype: Since the CDR3 does not end with the conserved phenylalanine or tryptophan, this likely comes from a read error. The limits of the CDR3 on the DNA are not certain, so only TCRdb's listed CDR3 is given. The chain employs TRBV6-1 and TRBJ2-5. With termini counted, the CDR3 has 9 amino acids. Germline values: CDR1 MNHNS, CDR2 SASEGT. CDR3 region: CAGSEGVYV.

This clonotype was detected a few times. This chain connects TRBV28 to TRBJ1-1; D possibly corresponds to TRBD1 (5 bases). V lost 6 bases, J lost 4 bases, and 18 bases lay in between. This CDR3 is 15 amino acids long. Germline-derived CDR1 and CDR2 are MDHEN and SYDVKM. This CDR3 reads CASSPATGGVTEAFF. The CDR3 DNA is TGTGCCAGCAGCCCTGCCACCGGGGGGGTCACTGAAGCTTTCTTT. Full variable domain (remainder filled in from reference TRBV28 and TRBJ1-1): DVKVTQSSRYLVKRTGEKVFLECVQDMDHENMFWYRQDPGLGLRLIYFSYDVKMKEKGDIPEGYSVSREKKERFSLILESASTNQTSMYLCASSPATGGVTEAFFGQGTRLTVV.

This clonotype was found once. A much larger clone lies one base from this, so it may be a read error. This chain joins TRBV6-1 and TRBJ2-3; 8 bases line up with TRBD2. V was pared by 7 bases and J by 5 bases, with 5 bases of the junction left unmatched. Germline V CDR1 and CDR2: MNHNS, SASEGT. The CDR3 consists of 13 residues. The CDR3: CASTGLALDTQYF. In DNA, the CDR3 is TGTGCCAGCACTGGACTAGCTTTAGATACGCAGTATTTT.

Details on this clonotype: It may be a read error: a sequence one base away is much more abundant. Here the CDR3 DNA reads TGTGCCAGCAGCTTAGAAGTGGGGCTCGGCTATGGCTACACCTTC. Amino acid sequence: CASSLEVGLGYGYTF. The rearrangement joins TRBV7-9 to TRBJ1-2; weak D call: TRBD1 (5 bases). Germline CDR1 SEHNR, CDR2 FQNEAQ (reference sequence). Trimming removed 1 base from V and 4 bases from J, with 13 bases in between. The CDR3 is 15 amino acids.

Concerning this clonotype itself: Given a much more abundant clone one base away, this may be a read error. J is TRBJ1-6 and V is TRBV5-5; no reliable D call. In germline, CDR1 is SGHKS, CDR2 YYEKEE (reference sequence). Trimming took 4 bases from V and 0 from J, leaving 8 bases between them. This CDR3 region has 15 residues. DNA of the CDR3: TGTGCCAGCAGCCTAGGGAGCTCCTATAATTCACCCCTCCACTTT. Translation: CASSLGSSYNSPLHF.

Note on this clonotype: A much bigger clone sits one base away, suggesting this may be a read error. The chain is built from TRBV4-1 and TRBJ1-5; no definite D call. The J call is uncertain, as TRBJ2-3 better fits the DNA end. From germline, CDR1 is MGHRA and CDR2 YSYEKL. The CDR3 loop spans 15 amino acids. CDR3 sequence: CASSQEVLGNQPQYF. CDR3 nucleotides: TGCGCCAGCAGCCAAGAAGTTCTAGGGAATCAGCCCCAGTATTTT.

Turning to this clonotype: Sequence at one end of the junction differs from germline and may be a read error. The V and J genes are TRBV11-2 and TRBJ2-1, with D tentatively TRBD1 (5 bases). The CDR3 loop spans 15 amino acids. Germline loops: CDR1 SGHAT, CDR2 FQNNGV. Here the CDR3 reads CASSLGAPYYSEQLF. CDR3 sequence (DNA): TGTGCTAGCAGCTTAGGGGCGCCTTATTACAGTGAGCAGCTCTTC.

The CDR3 nucleotides are TGTGCCAGCCATAATCACAGGGATGAGCAGTTCTTC. It codes for CASHNHRDEQFF. The chain recombines TRBV25-1 with TRBJ2-1; a weak D match, TRBD1 (6 bases). Germline loops: CDR1 MGHDK, CDR2 SYGVNS. Deletions cut 8 bases from V and 8 bases from J, with 13 bases between. The CDR3 is made up of 12 amino acids.

Remarks on this clonotype: It may be a read error: a sequence one base away is much more abundant. The V call is TRBV5-4, the J call TRBJ2-1; no definite D call. The germline CDR1 and CDR2 sequences are SGHNT and YYREEE (reference sequence). The CDR3 is made up of 13 amino acids. CDR3 amino acids: CVSSLSRADEQFF. Here the CDR3 DNA reads TGTGTCAGCAGCTTGTCCCGGGCGGATGAGCAGTTCTTC.